The rows below give T cell receptor beta chains drawn from one sample of a study of T cell responses to AZD1222 COVID-19 vaccine. Using immunoSEQ multiplex PCR, the repertoire was profiled, and TCRdb retains in-frame clones only, with some absent. The sample has 75,000 or so clones; less than 95% are singletons. Source: peripheral blood, taken 28 days after the second AZD1222 dose. These receptors originate from an adult who received the AZD1222 COVID-19 vaccine. CDR3s include the opening cysteine and the closing phenylalanine or tryptophan. D genes are given only for firm matches.

v_call,d_call,j_call,cdr3_length,cdr3_aa,cdr3_nt
TRBV19,-,TRBJ2-1,20,CASSLLSPSSRLSSYNEQFF,TGTGCCAGTAGTTTACTCTCCCCCTCCTCCCGTCTGTCCTCCTACAATGAGCAGTTCTTC
TRBV6-5,-,TRBJ1-3,16,CASSYAGIESGNTIYF,TGTGCCAGCAGTTACGCCGGCATCGAGTCCGGAAACACCATATATTTT
TRBV2,-,TRBJ1-5,16,CASSEGGFNGNQPQHF,TGTGCCAGCAGTGAAGGGGGATTTAATGGCAATCAGCCCCAGCATTTT
TRBV2,-,TRBJ2-7,13,CASSAGTSYEQYF,TGTGCCAGCAGTGCAGGTACTTCCTACGAGCAGTACTTC
TRBV19,TRBD2,TRBJ2-5,15,CASSPILAGEETQYF,TGTGCCAGTAGCCCGATACTAGCGGGAGAAGAGACCCAGTACTTC
TRBV25-1,-,TRBJ2-7,14,CASSGGEGAYEQYF,TGTGCCAGCAGTGGAGGGGAAGGAGCTTACGAGCAGTACTTC
TRBV30,-,TRBJ1-6,13,CAWRPEQGSPLHF,TGTGCCTGGAGGCCTGAGCAGGGATCACCCCTCCACTTT
TRBV5-6,-,TRBJ1-1,12,CASSLRWAEAFF,TGTGCCAGCAGCTTGAGGTGGGCTGAAGCTTTCTTT
TRBV5-1,-,TRBJ1-4,17,CASSLVSGILANEKLFF,TGCGCCAGCAGCTTGGTCTCAGGGATCTTGGCTAATGAAAAACTGTTTTTT
TRBV4-1,TRBD2,TRBJ2-7,16,CASSQDDSGASYEQYF,TGCGCCAGCAGCCAAGATGACAGCGGGGCCTCCTACGAGCAGTACTTC
TRBV5-6,TRBD1,TRBJ1-4,14,CASSLGQANEKLFF,TGTGCCAGCAGCCTCGGACAGGCGAATGAAAAACTGTTTTTT
TRBV10-3,TRBD1,TRBJ1-2,13,CAIRGTGDYGYTF,TGTGCCATCAGGGGGACAGGGGACTATGGCTACACCTTC
TRBV5-1,TRBD2,TRBJ2-7,20,CASSGLGSRLAGELSYEQYF,TGCGCCAGCTCCGGGCTCGGGAGTAGACTAGCGGGAGAACTGTCCTACGAGCAGTACTTC
TRBV5-1,-,TRBJ2-1,14,CASSPLATENEQFF,TGCGCCAGCAGCCCGCTAGCGACCGAGAATGAGCAGTTCTTC
TRBV12-3/TRBV12-4,-,TRBJ2-1,12,CASRPLGNEQFF,TGTGCCAGCAGGCCGCTAGGCAATGAGCAGTTCTTC
TRBV20-1,-,TRBJ2-5,12,CSASNEGGTQYF,TGCAGTGCTAGTAACGAGGGGGGGACCCAGTACTTC